This T cell receptor (beta chain) was sequenced during a study of T cells in localized non-small cell lung cancer. Findings of the study overall: Sequence data derive from only one tumor region, so heterogeneity remains possible. Clonality peaked in uninvolved adjacent lung rather than tumor.

The repertoire was sequenced with immunoSEQ multiplex PCR; TCRdb's copy has only in-frame clones and lacks some. This table has more than 40,000 clones, about 88% appearing once. The CDR3 spans 16 residues. Between the trimmed V and J ends, which lost 5 bases and 4 bases, there was a span of 19 bases. Germline loops: CDR1 SGHAT, CDR2 FQNNGV. With regard to this clone: Its antigen is not identified.

Here the sequenced sample was PBMCs, taken before any cancer treatment. This chain links TRBV11-2 with TRBJ2-3; TRBD2 is a possible D gene (6 bases). This TCR derives from a man between 35 and 75 years old with stage II lung adenocarcinoma. The CDR3, as DNA: TGTGCCAGCAGCCCAAGAGGGGCGGGGCGCCCAGATACGCAGTATTTT. It is translated as CASSPRGAGRPDTQYF.